Below, 5 T cell receptor beta chains from the same sample are listed, as sequenced in a study of beta chain features in type 1 diabetes. Study-wide points: Patients with Type 1 diabetes showed moderately but significantly shorter TCRB CDR3s in all four CD4+ subsets.

Every isolated RNA sample was fully reverse transcribed, so sequencing captured expressed TCRB transcripts. Profiled with immunoSEQ multiplex PCR; TCRdb holds only in-frame clones, not every one. The repertoire includes 150,000 to 200,000 clones, about 63% of them detected once, and around 0.096% sits in the top ten. For these receptors, no antigen is known. The source material was naive CD4+ T cells from blood. All receptors come from a man aged 30 to 39 with type 1 diabetes.

The J gene is TRBJ2-3, the V gene TRBV7-2, with D unclear. This CDR3 contains 14 residues. The V gene lost 3 bases and the J gene lost 2 bases, with 9 bases spanning the gap. The germline gives CDR1 SGHTA, CDR2 FQGNSA. This CDR3 reads CASSFVAATDTQYF. The CDR3, as DNA: TGTGCCAGCAGCTTTGTCGCGGCCACAGATACGCAGTATTTT.

This clone has a single count. This sequence joins TRBV29-1 and TRBJ1-2, with TRBD1 matching 7 bases. The CDR3 is 12 residues long. Germline trimming cut 6 bases from V and 5 bases from J; bases unmatched to any gene: 6. Germline-derived CDR1 and CDR2 are SQVTM and ANQGSEA. The CDR3: CSVVTGKYGYTF. CDR3 nucleotides: TGCAGCGTGGTGACAGGGAAGTATGGCTACACCTTC.

This clone was seen a few times. V gene TRBV7-2 combines with J gene TRBJ2-3; 10 nucleotides agree with TRBD2. J lost 2 bases, V lost 5 bases, and 10 bases had no gene match. CDR1 is SGHTA and CDR2 is FQGNSA in the germline V gene. This CDR3 contains 17 residues. For the CDR3, the DNA is TGTGCCAGCAGCCCTCGAGGACTAGCGGAGTACACAGATACGCAGTATTTT. Translation gives CASSPRGLAEYTDTQYF. The full variable domain, with the rest looked up from reference TRBV7-2 and TRBJ2-3, is GAGVSQSPSNKVTEKGKDVELRCDPISGHTALYWYRQSLGQGLEFLIYFQGNSAPDKSGLPSDRFSAERTGGSVSTLTIQRTQQEDSAVYLCASSPRGLAEYTDTQYFGPGTRLTVL.

A few counts support this clone. J is TRBJ2-5 and V is TRBV28, with no clear D. Trimming took 2 bases from V and 1 from J, leaving 8 bases between them. From germline, CDR1 is MDHEN and CDR2 SYDVKM. This CDR3 region has 14 residues. The CDR3 sequence: CASSLLGLQETQYF. The CDR3 nucleotides read TGTGCCAGCAGTTTACTTGGGCTCCAAGAGACCCAGTACTTC. Based on the CDR3 plus reference TRBV28 and TRBJ2-5, the full variable domain is DVKVTQSSRYLVKRTGEKVFLECVQDMDHENMFWYRQDPGLGLRLIYFSYDVKMKEKGDIPEGYSVSREKKERFSLILESASTNQTSMYLCASSLLGLQETQYFGPGTRLLVL.

V is TRBV15 and J is TRBJ2-1; TRBD1 or TRBD2 may be the D gene (5 bases each). V lost 1 base and J 10 bases, leaving 8 bases between the germline ends. Germline V CDR1 and CDR2: LNHNV, YYDKDF (reference sequence). The CDR3 consists of 12 residues. The CDR3 protein is CATSRAGTEQFF. CDR3 sequence (DNA): TGTGCCACCAGCAGAGCAGGGACCGAGCAGTTCTTC.